This T cell receptor (beta chain) was observed in a study of T-cell memory formation after mild COVID-19. Via MiXCR, TCRdb re-called the 5' RACE reads, giving one row per CDR3 protein. The data show 550,000 to 700,000 distinct CDR3 sequences, with under 20% seen just once and 9.5% to 15% held by the top ten. The CDR3 runs to 14 residues. V was trimmed by 7 bases and J by 4 bases, leaving 17 bases between them. Germline values: CDR1 SGHRS, CDR2 YFSETQ. This TCR was sampled from an adult woman who had mild COVID-19 (a few samples of this study predate the infection). Cell type and time point are not known. The chain is built from TRBV5-1 and TRBJ1-1; perhaps TRBD1 as D (6 bases). Sequenced: PBMCs or a T cell subset sorted from them (not recorded which). This CDR3 is CASATQGWSTEAFF. CDR3 nucleotide sequence: TGCGCCAGCGCAACTCAGGGGTGGTCCACTGAAGCTTTCTTT.